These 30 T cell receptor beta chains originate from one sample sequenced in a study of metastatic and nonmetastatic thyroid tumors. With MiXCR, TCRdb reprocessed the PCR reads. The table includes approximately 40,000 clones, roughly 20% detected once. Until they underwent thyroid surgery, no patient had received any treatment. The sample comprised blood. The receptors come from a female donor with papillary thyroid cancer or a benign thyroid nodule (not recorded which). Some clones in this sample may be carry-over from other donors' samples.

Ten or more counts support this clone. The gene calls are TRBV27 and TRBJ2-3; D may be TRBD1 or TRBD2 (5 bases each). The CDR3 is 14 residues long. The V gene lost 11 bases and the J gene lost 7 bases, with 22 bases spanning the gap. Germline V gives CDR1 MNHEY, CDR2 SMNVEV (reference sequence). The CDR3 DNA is TGTGCCCTCCTATTTAGGGGACGACCGTATACGCAGTATTTT. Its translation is CALLFRGRPYTQYF.

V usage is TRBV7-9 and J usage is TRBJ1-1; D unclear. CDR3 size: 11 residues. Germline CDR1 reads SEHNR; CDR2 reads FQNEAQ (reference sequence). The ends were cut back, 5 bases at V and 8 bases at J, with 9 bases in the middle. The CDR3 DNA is TGTGCCAGCAGCGGTAGTCTAGAAGCTTTCTTT. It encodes CASSGSLEAFF.

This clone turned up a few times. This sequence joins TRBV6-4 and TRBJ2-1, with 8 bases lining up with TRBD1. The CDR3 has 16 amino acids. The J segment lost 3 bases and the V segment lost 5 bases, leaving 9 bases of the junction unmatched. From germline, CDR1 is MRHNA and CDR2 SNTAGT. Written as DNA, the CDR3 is TGTGCCAGCAGTTCCAAACAGGGGGAGGACTACAATGAGCAGTTCTTC. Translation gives CASSSKQGEDYNEQFF.

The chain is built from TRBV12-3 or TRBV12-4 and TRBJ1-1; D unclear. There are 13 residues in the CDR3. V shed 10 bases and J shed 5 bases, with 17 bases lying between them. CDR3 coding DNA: TGTGCCAACAGCCCAGGACTGAGAACTGAAGCTTTCTTT. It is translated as CANSPGLRTEAFF.

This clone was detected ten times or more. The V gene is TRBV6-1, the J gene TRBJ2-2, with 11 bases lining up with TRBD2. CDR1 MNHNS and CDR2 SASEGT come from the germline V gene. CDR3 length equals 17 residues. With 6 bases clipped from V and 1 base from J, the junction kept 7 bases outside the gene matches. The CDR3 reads CASRSTSGRGNTGELFF. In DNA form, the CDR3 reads TGTGCCAGCAGATCTACTAGCGGGAGAGGGAACACCGGGGAGCTGTTTTTT.

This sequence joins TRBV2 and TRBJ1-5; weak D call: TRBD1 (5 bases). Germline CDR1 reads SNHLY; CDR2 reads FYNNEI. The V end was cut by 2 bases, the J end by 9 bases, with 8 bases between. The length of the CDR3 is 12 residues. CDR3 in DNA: TGTGCCAGCAGTGAACGCAGGGCGCCCCAGCATTTT. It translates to CASSERRAPQHF.

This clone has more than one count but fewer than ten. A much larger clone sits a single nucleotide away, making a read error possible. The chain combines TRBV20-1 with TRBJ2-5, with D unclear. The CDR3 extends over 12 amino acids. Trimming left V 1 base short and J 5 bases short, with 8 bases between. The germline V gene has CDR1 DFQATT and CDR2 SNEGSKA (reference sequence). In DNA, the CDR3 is TGCAGTGCTAGAGTATCCGTGGAGACCCAGTACTTC. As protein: CSARVSVETQYF.

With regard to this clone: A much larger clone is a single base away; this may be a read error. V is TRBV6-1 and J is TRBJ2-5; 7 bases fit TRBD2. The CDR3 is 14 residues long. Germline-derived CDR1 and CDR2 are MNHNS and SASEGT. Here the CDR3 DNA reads TGTGCCGGCAGTCCCCTGGGGGGGATGGAGACCCAGTACTTC. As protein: CAGSPLGGMETQYF.

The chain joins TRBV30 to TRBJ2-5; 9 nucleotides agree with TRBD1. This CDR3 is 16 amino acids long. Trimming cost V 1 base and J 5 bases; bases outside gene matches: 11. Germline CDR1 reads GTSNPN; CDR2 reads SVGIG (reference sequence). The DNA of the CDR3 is TGTGCCTGGAGTGACCCCTGGACAGGGGCGGGGGAGACCCAGTACTTC. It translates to CAWSDPWTGAGETQYF.

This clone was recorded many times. CDR3 DNA sequence: TGTGCCAGCAGCCAAGATTGGGGCAGCGACAATGAAAAACTGTTTTTT. Protein sequence: CASSQDWGSDNEKLFF. V usage is TRBV14 and J usage is TRBJ1-4; TRBD1 is a possible D gene (5 bases). CDR1 SGHDN and CDR2 FVKESK come from the germline V gene. V lost 0 bases and J lost 5, with 13 bases in between. The CDR3 length is 16 residues. Full variable domain (rest looked up from reference TRBV14 and TRBJ1-4): EAGVTQFPSHSVIEKGQTVTLRCDPISGHDNLYWYRRVMGKEIKFLLHFVKESKQDESGMPNNRFLAERTGGTYSTLKVQPAELEDSGVYFCASSQDWGSDNEKLFFGSGTQLSVL.

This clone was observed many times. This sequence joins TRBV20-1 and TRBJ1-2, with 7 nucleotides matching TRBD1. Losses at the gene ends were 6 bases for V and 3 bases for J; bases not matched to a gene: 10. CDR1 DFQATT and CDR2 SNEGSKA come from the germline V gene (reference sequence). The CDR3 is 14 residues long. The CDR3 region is CSADQRDSYYGYTF. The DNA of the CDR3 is TGCAGTGCCGATCAACGGGACAGCTACTATGGCTACACCTTC.

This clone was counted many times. CDR3 nucleotide sequence: TGCAGCGTTTACGCCGGGACTTCCTCCTACGAGCAGTACTTC. Translating it yields CSVYAGTSSYEQYF. The chain links TRBV29-1 to TRBJ2-7; a possible D gene is TRBD2 (6 bases). The germline V gene encodes CDR1 SQVTM and CDR2 ANQGSEA. The V gene lost 5 bases and the J gene lost 0 bases, with 14 bases spanning the gap. CDR3 length: 14 residues.

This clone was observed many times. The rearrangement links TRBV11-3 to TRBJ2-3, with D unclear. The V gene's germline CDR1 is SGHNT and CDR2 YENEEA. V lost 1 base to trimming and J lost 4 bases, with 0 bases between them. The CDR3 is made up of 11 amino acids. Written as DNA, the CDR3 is TGTGCCAGCAGCTTAGCAGATACGCAGTATTTT. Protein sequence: CASSLADTQYF.

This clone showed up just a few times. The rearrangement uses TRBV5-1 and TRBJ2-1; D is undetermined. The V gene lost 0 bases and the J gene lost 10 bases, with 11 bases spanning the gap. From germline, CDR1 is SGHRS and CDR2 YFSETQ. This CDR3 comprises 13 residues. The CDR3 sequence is CASSLEAQTEQFF. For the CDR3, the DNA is TGCGCCAGCAGCTTGGAAGCCCAAACCGAGCAGTTCTTC. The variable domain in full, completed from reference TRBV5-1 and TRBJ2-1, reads KAGVTQTPRYLIKTRGQQVTLSCSPISGHRSVSWYQQTPGQGLQFLFEYFSETQRNKGNFPGRFSGRQFSNSRSEMNVSTLELGDSALYLCASSLEAQTEQFFGPGTRLTVL.

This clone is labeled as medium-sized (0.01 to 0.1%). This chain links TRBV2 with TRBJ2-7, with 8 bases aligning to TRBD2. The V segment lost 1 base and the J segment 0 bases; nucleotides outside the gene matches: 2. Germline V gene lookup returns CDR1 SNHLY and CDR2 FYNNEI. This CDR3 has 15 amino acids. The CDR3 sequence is CASSEELADSYEQYF. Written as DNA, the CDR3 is TGTGCCAGCAGTGAAGAACTAGCGGACTCCTACGAGCAGTACTTC. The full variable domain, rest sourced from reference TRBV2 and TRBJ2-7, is EPEVTQTPSHQVTQMGQEVILRCVPISNHLYFYWYRQILGQKVEFLVSFYNNEISEKSEIFDDQFSVERPDGSNFTLKIRSTKLEDSAMYFCASSEELADSYEQYFGPGTRLTVT.

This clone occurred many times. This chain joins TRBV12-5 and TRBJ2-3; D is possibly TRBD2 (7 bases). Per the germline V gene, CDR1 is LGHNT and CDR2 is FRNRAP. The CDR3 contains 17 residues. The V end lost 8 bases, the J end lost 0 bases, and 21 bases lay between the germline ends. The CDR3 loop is CASRSGGGLKSTDTQYF. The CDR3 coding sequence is TGTGCTAGTCGATCTGGGGGGGGGCTAAAGAGCACAGATACGCAGTATTTT.

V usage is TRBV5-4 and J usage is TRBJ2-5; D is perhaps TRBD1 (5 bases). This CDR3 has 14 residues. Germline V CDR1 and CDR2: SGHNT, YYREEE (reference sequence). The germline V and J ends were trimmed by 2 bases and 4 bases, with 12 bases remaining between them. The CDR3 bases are TGTGCCAGCAGCTTCGGCCAGGGTGGAGAGACCCAGTACTTC. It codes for CASSFGQGGETQYF.

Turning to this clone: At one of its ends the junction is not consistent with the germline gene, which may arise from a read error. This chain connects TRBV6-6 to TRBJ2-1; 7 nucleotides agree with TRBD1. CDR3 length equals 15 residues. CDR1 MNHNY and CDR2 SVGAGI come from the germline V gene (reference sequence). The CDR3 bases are TGTGCCAGCATTTACTTGATAACAGGGGTCAATGAGCAGTTCTTC. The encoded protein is CASIYLITGVNEQFF.

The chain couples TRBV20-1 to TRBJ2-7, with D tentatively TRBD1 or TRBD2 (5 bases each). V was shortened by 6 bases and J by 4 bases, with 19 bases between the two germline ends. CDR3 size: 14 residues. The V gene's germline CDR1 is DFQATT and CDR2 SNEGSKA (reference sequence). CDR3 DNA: TGCAGTGCAAGCAGGGACCCTGAACCTTACGAGCAGTACTTC. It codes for CSASRDPEPYEQYF.

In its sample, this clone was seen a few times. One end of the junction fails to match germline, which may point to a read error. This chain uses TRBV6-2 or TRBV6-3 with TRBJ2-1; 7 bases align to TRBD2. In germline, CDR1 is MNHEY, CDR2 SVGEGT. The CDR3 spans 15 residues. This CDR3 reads CASGYGSSGKNEQFF. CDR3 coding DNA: TGTGCCAGCGGTTATGGTTCTAGCGGAAAAAATGAGCAGTTCTTC.

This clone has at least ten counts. The CDR3 loop is CASSGTGGGETQYF. CDR3 in DNA: TGTGCCAGCTCGGGGACAGGGGGCGGAGAGACCCAGTACTTC. This chain links TRBV2 with TRBJ2-5, with 12 positions matching TRBD1. This CDR3 is built from 14 residues. V was pared by 8 bases and J by 4 bases, with 5 bases of the junction left unmatched. Looked up from germline, CDR1 is SNHLY and CDR2 is FYNNEI.

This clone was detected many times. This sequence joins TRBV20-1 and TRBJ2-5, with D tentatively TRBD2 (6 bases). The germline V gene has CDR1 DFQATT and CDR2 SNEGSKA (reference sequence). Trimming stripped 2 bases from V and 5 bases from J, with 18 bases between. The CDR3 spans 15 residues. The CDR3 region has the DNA TGCAGTGCTAGACAGGGCGGAGGGTATGGTGAGACCCAGTACTTC. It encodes CSARQGGGYGETQYF.

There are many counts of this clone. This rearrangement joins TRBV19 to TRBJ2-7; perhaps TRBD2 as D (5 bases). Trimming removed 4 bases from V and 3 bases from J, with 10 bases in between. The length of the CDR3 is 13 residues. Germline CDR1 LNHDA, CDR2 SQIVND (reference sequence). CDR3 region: CASSNSGNYEQYF. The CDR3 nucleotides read TGTGCCAGTAGTAACTCCGGGAACTACGAGCAGTACTTC.

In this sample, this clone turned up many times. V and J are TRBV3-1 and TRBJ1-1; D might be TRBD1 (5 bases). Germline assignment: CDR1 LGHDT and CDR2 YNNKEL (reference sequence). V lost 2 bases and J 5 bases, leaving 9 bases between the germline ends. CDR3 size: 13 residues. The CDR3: CASSQQGRTEAFF. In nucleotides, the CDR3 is TGTGCCAGCAGCCAACAGGGAAGGACTGAAGCTTTCTTT.

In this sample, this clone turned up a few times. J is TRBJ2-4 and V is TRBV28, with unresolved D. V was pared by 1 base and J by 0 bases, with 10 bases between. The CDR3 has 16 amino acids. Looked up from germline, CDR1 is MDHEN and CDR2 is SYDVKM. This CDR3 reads CASSLSWALAKNIQYF. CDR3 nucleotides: TGTGCCAGCAGTTTATCGTGGGCTCTAGCCAAAAACATTCAGTACTTC.

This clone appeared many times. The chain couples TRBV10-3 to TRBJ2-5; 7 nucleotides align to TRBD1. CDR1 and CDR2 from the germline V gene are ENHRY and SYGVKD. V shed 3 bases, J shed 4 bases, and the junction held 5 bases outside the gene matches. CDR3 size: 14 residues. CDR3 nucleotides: TGTGCCATCAGTGAATCGGGACAGCTAGAGACCCAGTACTTC. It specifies CAISESGQLETQYF.

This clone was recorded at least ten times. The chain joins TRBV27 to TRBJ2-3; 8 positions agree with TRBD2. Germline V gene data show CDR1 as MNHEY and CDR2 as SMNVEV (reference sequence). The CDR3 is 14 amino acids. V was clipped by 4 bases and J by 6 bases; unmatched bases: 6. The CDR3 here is CASSWSGGADTQYF. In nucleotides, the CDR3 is TGTGCCAGCAGTTGGTCCGGGGGGGCCGATACGCAGTATTTT.

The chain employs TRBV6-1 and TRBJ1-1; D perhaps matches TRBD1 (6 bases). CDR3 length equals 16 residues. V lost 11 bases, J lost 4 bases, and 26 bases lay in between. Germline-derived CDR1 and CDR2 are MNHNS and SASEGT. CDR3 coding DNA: TGTGCCGGTCGGAGGGGGGCCATGTCGAGGTTCACTGAAGCTTTCTTT. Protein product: CAGRRGAMSRFTEAFF.

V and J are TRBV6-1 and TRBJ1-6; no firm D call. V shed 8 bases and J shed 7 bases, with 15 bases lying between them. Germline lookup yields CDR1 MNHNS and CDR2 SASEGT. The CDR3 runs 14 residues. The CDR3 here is CASSPLVGNSPLHF. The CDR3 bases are TGTGCCAGCTCCCCTCTTGTAGGGAATTCACCCCTCCACTTT.

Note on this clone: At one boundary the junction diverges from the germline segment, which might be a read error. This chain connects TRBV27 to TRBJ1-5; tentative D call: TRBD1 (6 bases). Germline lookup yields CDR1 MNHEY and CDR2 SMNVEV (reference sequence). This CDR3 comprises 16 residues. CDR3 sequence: CASSHRSAGGNEPQHF. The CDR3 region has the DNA TGTGCCAGCAGTCACCGGTCAGCCGGGGGCAATGAGCCCCAGCATTTT.